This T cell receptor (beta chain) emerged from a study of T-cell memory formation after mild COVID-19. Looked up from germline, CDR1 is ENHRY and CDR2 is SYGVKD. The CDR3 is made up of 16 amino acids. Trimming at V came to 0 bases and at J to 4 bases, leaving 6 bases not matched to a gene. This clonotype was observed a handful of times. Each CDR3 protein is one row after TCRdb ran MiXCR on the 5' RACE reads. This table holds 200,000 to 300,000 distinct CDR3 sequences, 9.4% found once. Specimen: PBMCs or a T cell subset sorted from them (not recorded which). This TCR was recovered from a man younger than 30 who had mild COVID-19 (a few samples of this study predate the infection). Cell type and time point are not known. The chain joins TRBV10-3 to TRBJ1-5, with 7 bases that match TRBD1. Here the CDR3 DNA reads TGTGCCATCAGTGAGTCCGGAGACAGGGTAAATCAGCCCCAGCATTTT. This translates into CAISESGDRVNQPQHF.